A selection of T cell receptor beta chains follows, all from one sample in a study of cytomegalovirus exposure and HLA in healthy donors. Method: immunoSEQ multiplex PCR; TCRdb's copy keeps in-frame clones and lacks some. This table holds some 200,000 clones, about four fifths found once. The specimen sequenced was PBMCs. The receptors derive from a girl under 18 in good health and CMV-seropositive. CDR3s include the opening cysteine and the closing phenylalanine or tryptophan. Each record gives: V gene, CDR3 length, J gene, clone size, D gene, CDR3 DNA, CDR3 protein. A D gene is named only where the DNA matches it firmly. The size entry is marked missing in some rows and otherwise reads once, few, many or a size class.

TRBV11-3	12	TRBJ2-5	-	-	TGTGCCAGCAGTGCAGGTAGAGAGACCCAGTACTTC	CASSAGRETQYF
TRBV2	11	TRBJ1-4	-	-	TGTGCCAGCTCCAGGGATGAAAAACTGTTTTTT	CASSRDEKLFF
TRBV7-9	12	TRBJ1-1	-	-	TGTGCCAGCAGCTTAGGGGAGACTGAAGCTTTCTTT	CASSLGETEAFF
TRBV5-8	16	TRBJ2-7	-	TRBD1	TGTGCCAGCAGCTGGGGTCCGGGACAGGGAGCCTACGAGCAGTACTTC	CASSWGPGQGAYEQYF
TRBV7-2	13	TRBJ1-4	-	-	TGTGCCAGCAGCTTATTGCGGGAGGAAAAACTGTTTTTT	CASSLLREEKLFF
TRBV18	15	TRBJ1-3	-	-	TGTGCCAGCTCACCCCCCCCGGAGAGGGGAAACACCATATATTTT	CASSPPPERGNTIYF
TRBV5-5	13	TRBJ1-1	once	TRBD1	TGTGCCAGCAGGCCGACAGGGAGGACTGAAGCTTTCTTT	CASRPTGRTEAFF
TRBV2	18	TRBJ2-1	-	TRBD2	TGTGCCAGCAGTGATGGGCTAGCGGGGGCCCTCTCCTACAATGAGCAGTTCTTC	CASSDGLAGALSYNEQFF
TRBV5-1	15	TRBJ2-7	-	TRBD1	TGCGCCAGCAGCTTACGGACAGGGGGCCCCTACGAGCAGTACTTC	CASSLRTGGPYEQYF
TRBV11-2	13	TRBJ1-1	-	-	TGTGCCAGCAACCGGAGGGGTAACACTGAAGCTTTCTTT	CASNRRGNTEAFF
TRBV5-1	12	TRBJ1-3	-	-	TGCGCCAGCAGCTTGGAAGTCGGCACCATATATTTT	CASSLEVGTIYF
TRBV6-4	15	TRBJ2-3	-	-	TGTGCCAGCAGTGACAGAGAAGGGGGTTCGGATACGCAGTATTTT	CASSDREGGSDTQYF
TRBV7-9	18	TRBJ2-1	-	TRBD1	TGTGCCAGCAGCTTAGGTTCCTACAGGGGTAAAATCTACAATGAGCAGTTCTTC	CASSLGSYRGKIYNEQFF
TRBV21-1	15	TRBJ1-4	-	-	TGTGCCAGCAGCATAAGGAGGATCAAATATGAAAAACTGTTTTTT	CASSIRRIKYEKLFF
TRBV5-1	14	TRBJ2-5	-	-	TGCGCCAGCAGCTTATGGGGGCAACAAGAGACCCAGTACTTC	CASSLWGQQETQYF
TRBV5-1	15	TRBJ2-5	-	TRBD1	TGCGCCAGCAGCCCCGGGACAGGCAACCAAGAGACCCAGTACTTC	CASSPGTGNQETQYF
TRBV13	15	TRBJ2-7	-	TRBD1	TGTGCCAGCAGCTTACTGGGACAGGGGGCCTACGAGCAGTACTTC	CASSLLGQGAYEQYF
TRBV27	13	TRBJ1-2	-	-	TGTGCCAGCAGTCTACAGGGAAGCTATGGCTACACCTTC	CASSLQGSYGYTF
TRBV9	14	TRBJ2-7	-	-	TGTGCCAGCAGCGTCGGACAGACAACCTACGAGCAGTACTTC	CASSVGQTTYEQYF
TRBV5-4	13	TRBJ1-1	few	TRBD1	TGTGCCAGCAGCCAAACAGGGGGCACTGAAGCTTTCTTT	CASSQTGGTEAFF
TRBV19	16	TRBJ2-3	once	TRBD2	TGTGTCAGTACCACCTTTTTAGCGGGGGGGCGGGGTACGCAGTATTTT	CVSTTFLAGGRGTQYF
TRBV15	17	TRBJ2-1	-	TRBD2	TGTGCCACCAGCAGAGATAGGGCGGGACTAAAATACAATGAGCAGTTCTTC	CATSRDRAGLKYNEQFF
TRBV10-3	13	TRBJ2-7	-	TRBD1	TGTGCCATCAGGAGGGACAGCTACTACGAGCAGTACTTC	CAIRRDSYYEQYF